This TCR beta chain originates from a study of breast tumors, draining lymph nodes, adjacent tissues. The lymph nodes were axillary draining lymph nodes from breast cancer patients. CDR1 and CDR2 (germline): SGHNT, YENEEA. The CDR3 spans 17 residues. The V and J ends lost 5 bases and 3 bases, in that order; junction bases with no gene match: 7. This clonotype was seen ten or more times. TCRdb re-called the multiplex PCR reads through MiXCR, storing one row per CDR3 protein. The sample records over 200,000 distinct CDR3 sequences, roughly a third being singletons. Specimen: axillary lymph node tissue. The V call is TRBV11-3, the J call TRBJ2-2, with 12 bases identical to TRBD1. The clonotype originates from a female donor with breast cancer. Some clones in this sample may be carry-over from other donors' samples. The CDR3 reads CASSMFGTGGYTGELFF. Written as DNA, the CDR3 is TGTGCCAGCAGCATGTTCGGGACAGGGGGCTACACCGGGGAGCTGTTTTTT.